These T cell receptor beta chains were read from a single sample in a study of blood T cell repertoires in COVID-19. The assay was immunoSEQ multiplex PCR, and TCRdb's table has in-frame clones only and misses some. The repertoire holds approximately 220,000 clones, around 88% seen once, with more than 4% in the top ten. The material sequenced was PBMCs or T cells enriched from blood (not recorded which). The source of these receptors is a woman aged 25 to 39 who had been exposed to COVID-19. CDR3s include the opening cysteine and the closing phenylalanine or tryptophan. A D gene is named only where the DNA matches it firmly. Clone size is given for some rows only: seen once, a few or many times, or a class if the clone is expanded.

D gene: -; J gene: TRBJ1-1; clone size: -; CDR3 length: 13; V gene: TRBV19; CDR3 DNA: TGTGCCAGTAGGACCCTCGAGGACACTGAAGCTTTCTTT; CDR3 protein: CASRTLEDTEAFF
D gene: TRBD2; J gene: TRBJ2-1; clone size: once; CDR3 length: 14; V gene: TRBV4-1; CDR3 DNA: TGCGCCAGCAGCCCAGAGCGGGGATACAATGAGCAGTTCTTC; CDR3 protein: CASSPERGYNEQFF
D gene: TRBD2; J gene: TRBJ2-7; clone size: -; CDR3 length: 15; V gene: TRBV7-6; CDR3 DNA: TGTGCCAGCACCCGGGGGTTAGCGGGAGGATACGAGCAGTACTTC; CDR3 protein: CASTRGLAGGYEQYF
D gene: TRBD2; J gene: TRBJ2-7; clone size: -; CDR3 length: 14; V gene: TRBV6-5; CDR3 DNA: TGTGCCAGCGTCCGGCTAGCGGGGGCCGGCGAGCAGTACTTC; CDR3 protein: CASVRLAGAGEQYF
D gene: TRBD2; J gene: TRBJ2-1; clone size: -; CDR3 length: 14; V gene: TRBV24-1; CDR3 DNA: TGTGCCACCAGTGGTCTAGCGGGGGTCGATGAGCAGTTCTTC; CDR3 protein: CATSGLAGVDEQFF
D gene: TRBD1; J gene: TRBJ1-6; clone size: -; CDR3 length: 13; V gene: TRBV19; CDR3 DNA: TGTGCCAGTAGGGACAGGGTTCGGTCACCCCTCCACTTT; CDR3 protein: CASRDRVRSPLHF
D gene: TRBD1; J gene: TRBJ2-3; clone size: -; CDR3 length: 16; V gene: TRBV19; CDR3 DNA: TGTGCCAGTAGTAGTGGGACAGGGGGTGGCACAGATACGCAGTATTTT; CDR3 protein: CASSSGTGGGTDTQYF
D gene: TRBD1; J gene: TRBJ1-2; clone size: -; CDR3 length: 14; V gene: TRBV5-6; CDR3 DNA: TGTGCCAGCAGCTCGGGACAGTCTAACTATGGCTACACCTTC; CDR3 protein: CASSSGQSNYGYTF
D gene: -; J gene: TRBJ1-2; clone size: -; CDR3 length: 17; V gene: TRBV6-1; CDR3 DNA: TGTGCCAGCAGTGCCCACTCAAGACGGCAGGGGAACTATGGCTACACCTTC; CDR3 protein: CASSAHSRRQGNYGYTF
D gene: -; J gene: TRBJ1-4; clone size: -; CDR3 length: 15; V gene: TRBV18; CDR3 DNA: TGTGCCAGCTCACCCAAGGCGGGACGCACCGAAAAACTGTTTTTT; CDR3 protein: CASSPKAGRTEKLFF
D gene: TRBD1; J gene: TRBJ1-6; clone size: -; CDR3 length: 15; V gene: TRBV7-9; CDR3 DNA: TGTGCCAGCAGCCCTGGGACAGTTGATAATTCACCCCTCCACTTT; CDR3 protein: CASSPGTVDNSPLHF
D gene: TRBD2; J gene: TRBJ2-3; clone size: -; CDR3 length: 15; V gene: TRBV30; CDR3 DNA: TGTGCCTGGAGTGGAAAGCGGGGGGGGATAGATACGCAGTATTTT; CDR3 protein: CAWSGKRGGIDTQYF
D gene: -; J gene: TRBJ1-4; clone size: once; CDR3 length: 14; V gene: TRBV27; CDR3 DNA: TGTGCCAGCAGTCCCGCGGGCTCGGGGGAAAAACTGTTTTTT; CDR3 protein: CASSPAGSGEKLFF
D gene: TRBD1; J gene: TRBJ1-1; clone size: -; CDR3 length: 13; V gene: TRBV19; CDR3 DNA: TGTGCCAGTATCTCAGGACAGGGGTATTTGGCTTTCTTT; CDR3 protein: CASISGQGYLAFF
D gene: TRBD1; J gene: TRBJ1-1; clone size: -; CDR3 length: 17; V gene: TRBV4-1; CDR3 DNA: TGCGCCAGCAGCCAATCCACGCAAGGGACAGGGGGCACTGAAGCTTTCTTT; CDR3 protein: CASSQSTQGTGGTEAFF
D gene: TRBD1; J gene: TRBJ2-7; clone size: -; CDR3 length: 14; V gene: TRBV24-1; CDR3 DNA: TGTGCCACCAGTGATTTCGGGACAGGGAGCGAGCAGTACTTC; CDR3 protein: CATSDFGTGSEQYF
D gene: TRBD1; J gene: TRBJ1-3; clone size: -; CDR3 length: 15; V gene: TRBV7-3; CDR3 DNA: TGTGCCAGCAGCTTGGGACAGGGCAGTGGAAACACCATATATTTT; CDR3 protein: CASSLGQGSGNTIYF
D gene: -; J gene: TRBJ1-3; clone size: -; CDR3 length: 14; V gene: TRBV7-6; CDR3 DNA: TGTGCCAGCAGCTTAGGCTACTCTGGAAACACCATATATTTT; CDR3 protein: CASSLGYSGNTIYF
D gene: TRBD1; J gene: TRBJ1-4; clone size: -; CDR3 length: 15; V gene: TRBV7-6; CDR3 DNA: TGTGCCAGCAGCCTAAGGGGGCTCGGTAATGAAAAACTGTTTTTT; CDR3 protein: CASSLRGLGNEKLFF
D gene: -; J gene: TRBJ2-3; clone size: -; CDR3 length: 14; V gene: TRBV6-1; CDR3 DNA: TGTGCCAGCAGGGGTGGGGGGAACGGGAATACGCAGTATTTT; CDR3 protein: CASRGGGNGNTQYF
D gene: -; J gene: TRBJ1-2; clone size: -; CDR3 length: 15; V gene: TRBV15; CDR3 DNA: TGTGCCACCAGCAGAGAGAGACAGGTGAACTATGGCTACACCTTC; CDR3 protein: CATSRERQVNYGYTF
D gene: TRBD2; J gene: TRBJ2-2; clone size: -; CDR3 length: 18; V gene: TRBV27; CDR3 DNA: TGTGCCAGCAGTTCCTACTTGACTAGCGGGGTGAACACCGGGGAGCTGTTTTTT; CDR3 protein: CASSSYLTSGVNTGELFF
D gene: -; J gene: TRBJ1-1; clone size: -; CDR3 length: 15; V gene: TRBV15; CDR3 DNA: TGTGCCACCAGCAGAGAGGAGGGCTTGAACACTGAAGCTTTCTTT; CDR3 protein: CATSREEGLNTEAFF
D gene: TRBD2; J gene: TRBJ2-5; clone size: once; CDR3 length: 14; V gene: TRBV5-6; CDR3 DNA: TGTGCCAGCAGCACGCGGGGGGTTAAAGAGACCCAGTACTTC; CDR3 protein: CASSTRGVKETQYF
D gene: -; J gene: TRBJ1-3; clone size: -; CDR3 length: 16; V gene: TRBV5-4; CDR3 DNA: TGTGCCAGCACCCCGGGGGGAAACACCCCAGGAAACACCATATATTTT; CDR3 protein: CASTPGGNTPGNTIYF
D gene: -; J gene: TRBJ2-5; clone size: -; CDR3 length: 14; V gene: TRBV19; CDR3 DNA: TGTGCCAGTAGTTGGACCAATCAGGGGGAGACCCAGTACTTC; CDR3 protein: CASSWTNQGETQYF
D gene: -; J gene: TRBJ1-4; clone size: -; CDR3 length: 14; V gene: TRBV7-9; CDR3 DNA: TGTGCCAGCAGCTTTAGTACAACTAATGAAAAACTGTTTTTT; CDR3 protein: CASSFSTTNEKLFF
D gene: -; J gene: TRBJ1-1; clone size: -; CDR3 length: 12; V gene: TRBV3-1/TRBV3-2; CDR3 DNA: TGTGCCAGCAGCCAAAACCTAGCTGAAGCTTTCTTT; CDR3 protein: CASSQNLAEAFF
D gene: -; J gene: TRBJ2-1; clone size: once; CDR3 length: 16; V gene: TRBV14; CDR3 DNA: TGTGCCAGCAGCCAAGCGTGGCGGGGTGCCTACAATGAGCAGTTCTTC; CDR3 protein: CASSQAWRGAYNEQFF
D gene: TRBD1; J gene: TRBJ1-5; clone size: -; CDR3 length: 17; V gene: TRBV24-1; CDR3 DNA: TGTGCCACCAGTGAACACGGGACAGGGGGCGGCAGTCAGCCCCAGCATTTT; CDR3 protein: CATSEHGTGGGSQPQHF
D gene: -; J gene: TRBJ2-7; clone size: -; CDR3 length: 15; V gene: TRBV2; CDR3 DNA: TGTGCCAGCAGTGAAGCGACCGGGGTTCTAAACGAGCAGTACTTC; CDR3 protein: CASSEATGVLNEQYF
D gene: -; J gene: TRBJ2-5; clone size: -; CDR3 length: 15; V gene: TRBV19; CDR3 DNA: TGTGCCAGTAGTATCCCGGTTGGTCCCCAAGAGACCCAGTACTTC; CDR3 protein: CASSIPVGPQETQYF
D gene: TRBD1; J gene: TRBJ1-5; clone size: once; CDR3 length: 15; V gene: TRBV30; CDR3 DNA: TGTGCCTGGAGTCGGGAGGGCAGGGGGAATCAGCCCCAGCATTTT; CDR3 protein: CAWSREGRGNQPQHF
D gene: -; J gene: TRBJ2-3; clone size: -; CDR3 length: 16; V gene: TRBV5-1; CDR3 DNA: TGCGCCAGCAGGAGTTCAGGGGCGGGGGGCACAGATACGCAGTATTTT; CDR3 protein: CASRSSGAGGTDTQYF
D gene: -; J gene: TRBJ1-2; clone size: -; CDR3 length: 13; V gene: TRBV19; CDR3 DNA: TGTGCCAGTAGGGTACCGGGCGGGGATGGCTACACCTTC; CDR3 protein: CASRVPGGDGYTF
D gene: -; J gene: TRBJ2-1; clone size: -; CDR3 length: 16; V gene: TRBV9; CDR3 DNA: TGTGCCAGCAGCGAGGGTGGGGACACCATCTACAATGAGCAGTTCTTC; CDR3 protein: CASSEGGDTIYNEQFF
D gene: -; J gene: TRBJ1-4; clone size: -; CDR3 length: 13; V gene: TRBV7-6; CDR3 DNA: TGTGCCAGCAGCTCAAGGGATGGAGGAAAACTGTTTTTT; CDR3 protein: CASSSRDGGKLFF
D gene: -; J gene: TRBJ2-2; clone size: -; CDR3 length: 15; V gene: TRBV5-4; CDR3 DNA: TGTGCCAGCAGCTTACAGGGAGGGATTACCGGGGAGCTGTTTTTT; CDR3 protein: CASSLQGGITGELFF
D gene: -; J gene: TRBJ1-4; clone size: few; CDR3 length: 15; V gene: TRBV19; CDR3 DNA: TGTGCCAGTAGTAGAGAGACAGGTTTTAATGAAAAACTGTTTTTT; CDR3 protein: CASSRETGFNEKLFF
D gene: TRBD2; J gene: TRBJ2-3; clone size: -; CDR3 length: 16; V gene: TRBV5-1; CDR3 DNA: TGCGCCAGCAGCTTGACTAGCGGGGGGCGCACAGATACGCAGTATTTT; CDR3 protein: CASSLTSGGRTDTQYF